This TCR beta chain is drawn from a study of cytomegalovirus exposure and HLA in healthy donors. V was clipped by 0 bases and J by 0 bases, with 12 bases between them. This CDR3 is built from 17 residues. CDR1 and CDR2 from the germline V gene are LGHNA and YNFKEQ. PCR employed 60 Vbeta and 13 Jbeta primers. The data were produced by immunoSEQ multiplex PCR, yet TCRdb's version contains in-frame clones alone and is incomplete. The sample records 100,000 to 150,000 clones, around 76% being singletons. The sequence came from a woman in her fifties or sixties in good health and CMV-seropositive. The sequencing sample was made of PBMCs. V usage is TRBV4-2 and J usage is TRBJ1-3; the D gene is possibly TRBD1 (6 bases). The CDR3 sequence is CASSQEGQKSSGNTIYF. CDR3 DNA sequence: TGTGCCAGCAGCCAAGAAGGACAGAAGTCCTCTGGAAACACCATATATTTT.